A few counts support the clone carrying this TCR beta chain. V lost 0 bases to trimming and J lost 3 bases, with 5 bases between them. Germline V gene data show CDR1 as LNHNV and CDR2 as YYDKDF (reference sequence). This CDR3 comprises 13 residues. These data belong to a study of blood T cells in healthy people across ages. Study-level background: About one barcoded beta molecule per two T cells came from capture by template switching.

A second roughly 6 to 11 cycle PCR used barcoded and J-beta primers. Unique molecular identifiers of 12 random nucleotides labeled each cDNA. TCRdb reprocessed the 5' RACE reads with MiXCR, giving one entry per CDR3 protein. This sample carries under 2 million distinct CDR3 sequences, roughly 32% of them seen once, and the ten largest clones take 11%. This TCR was recovered from a woman aged 25 to 39 in good health. The chain links TRBV15 to TRBJ1-2, with unresolved D. The sequencing sample was made of blood. The DNA for the CDR3 is TGTGCCACCAGCAGAGAGAGAGACTATGGCTACACCTTC. This codes for CATSRERDYGYTF.